This T cell receptor beta chain is drawn from a study of cytomegalovirus exposure and HLA in healthy donors (TCRdb year 2017). In the study overall: In an earlier analysis of several hundred of the donors, around 290 Gb of sequence data and 90 million to 120 million unique TCR beta sequences from some 170 million T cells were reported. An earlier analysis of 450 to 750 of the donors used high-throughput TCR beta sequencing to judge whether each TCR beta V gene segment behaved as functional or pseudogenic. Across roughly 420 genotyped donors of the cohort, an average of about 240,000 unique TCR beta nucleotide sequences per donor were sequenced, and roughly 17% of those sequences were non-productive. In addition to the first cohort of roughly 700 subjects, a separate validation cohort of approximately 120 different subjects was used. The study aimed to test whether signatures of past pathogen exposure could be identified by cataloging public T cell receptors. Because of strong linkage in the cohort, 4 to 6 DR-DQ haplotypes were treated as single units for association and clustering. Rather than using new phenotypic data, the later analysis identified candidate immune exposures from TCR beta sequences and from how often those sequences occurred across donors. All discovery cohort repertoires had been generated on a single sequencing platform. Using immunosequencing, the study profiled T cell repertoires from 640 or so subjects and related those repertoires to cytomegalovirus serostatus. To study patterns of TCR occurrence, a later analysis re-analyzed previously published TCR beta repertoires from 666 donors and added high-resolution HLA genotyping. Typing coverage varied by locus: 629-630 donors for A, B, C, DRB1 and DQB1; around 560 for DQA1; more than 600 for DPA1; around 450 for DPB1. The genetic ancestry cluster associated with self-reported Caucasian donors included 81% of the roughly 400 genotyped donors. A later genetic analysis used genome-wide SNP genotypes for about 60% of the roughly 700 donors, treating that subset as a discovery cohort. Both class I and class II loci were covered by HLA typing, at four-digit resolution. To predict cytomegalovirus infection status, the study combined high-throughput TCR immunosequencing, statistical association of individual TCRs with disease status, and machine learning. Roughly 300 gigabases of sequencing data and 70 million to 100 million unique TCR sequences made up an early release that covered approximately 620 HLA-typed donors. Donor age, sex, ethnicity and CMV serostatus were compiled alongside the repertoire data.

Results and caveats for the whole study, not just this receptor: It was suggested by the authors that the approach could potentially be generalized to other disease states and immunological phenotypes. Immune exposure information for the cohort was limited to CMV serostatus. An earlier analysis of some 560 of the donors showed that most TCR beta V segments appeared in productive rearrangements either about 87% or about 30% of the time, which broadly matched IMGT annotations. While some public TCRs were present in many individuals, most TCR sequences turned up only very rarely across donors. Most CMV-associated TCR beta chains appeared to be HLA-restricted in a later analysis, and the HLA associations seemed to be driven largely by CMV exposure. The classifier was reported to diagnose cytomegalovirus status with high specificity and sensitivity in both the original cohort and the validation cohort. Roughly uniform sequencing depth across donors was assumed in presence/absence analyses, although this assumption may not hold. In vitro tests confirmed that a few of the cytomegalovirus-associated TCR beta chains recognize cytomegalovirus antigens. A later genetic analysis reported fewer N-insertions in productive TCRs among donors in an Asian-associated ancestry cluster than the approximately 700-donor mean. At a false discovery rate of 0.05, a later analysis linked 16,951 TCR beta sequences to specific HLA alleles. Assigning TCR associations to individual alleles was difficult when HLA alleles, especially DR and DQ, strongly co-occurred. In a later analysis, TCR association rates were found to vary across HLA loci, with the most associated TCRs seen for DRB1 alleles and the fewest for HLA-C alleles. Linkage disequilibrium might explain the correlated functional status among segregating V segments, but an unknown experimental factor could not be excluded. HLA typing was unavailable for some donors at each locus, so association tests used only the typed subset. The earlier analysis of almost 600 of the donors excluded some 15 rarely observed V segments, including chromosome 9 orphons, because counts were too low. A further reported finding was that TCR beta sequences accurately predicted the HLA-A and HLA-B alleles for most subjects in the first cohort. The cohort was sequenced for TCR beta chains only, and without alpha or paired-chain data the features that could be detected were limited. V-gene and J-gene trimming of TCR beta chains was associated with a missense DCLRE1C variant in a later genetic analysis, and the association was replicated in an independent cohort. Because the 87-base-pair reads could not distinguish some IMGT-functional V segments, including TRBV6-2 and TRBV6-3, those segments were excluded. The sequencing pipeline was judged likely to have produced a cluster of highly shared sequence variants as a technical artifact. In a later analysis, HLA-associated TCR beta chains were found to be more clonally expanded and to have lower generation probabilities than equally common non-associated chains. A total of 164 TCR beta chains were listed by the study as associated with cytomegalovirus. Several of the top co-occurrence clusters appeared to be linked to parvovirus B19, influenza, CMV and Epstein-Barr virus, according to a later analysis.

The cohort was made up of 650 to 700 healthy bone marrow donors. Cohort members were all nominally healthy when sampled, although unrecorded immune exposures were likely present. The donor was CMV seronegative and belonged to the group of roughly 330 seronegative cohort members. Every donor gave a peripheral blood sample, and the peripheral blood mononuclear cells from that sample were used for TCR beta sequencing. Genomic DNA extraction from the blood cell samples was performed with the Qiagen DNeasy Blood Extraction Kit. With regard to this clone: Its binding antigen is unknown. Base qualities are missing; no much larger clone stands one base away.

Libraries were constructed by the immunoSEQ multiplex PCR assay. A mixture of 60 forward primers for TCR Vbeta segments and 13 reverse primers for TCR Jbeta segments was used in the multiplex PCR. The CDR3 region of rearranged TCR beta genes was amplified from genomic DNA by a multiplex PCR assay. The amplified TCR beta libraries were sequenced on the Illumina HiSeq System as 87-base-pair reads. In the authors' own workflow: A later analysis tallied around 87 million unique TCR beta chains across the roughly 610 repertoires, and about 10 million of those chains were shared by two or more donors. Raw reads were error-corrected and collapsed into unique sequences with a nearest-neighbor algorithm that merged closely related sequences to remove PCR and sequencing errors. V, D and J gene segments were assigned by aligning CDR3 sequences to IMGT reference sequences. For a sequence to be retained, at least a six-nucleotide match to both a V gene segment and a J gene segment was required. Rearrangements were called productive when the CDR3 lacked stop codons and stayed in frame with V and J; all others were non-productive. CDR3 was defined by IMGT convention, running from the second conserved V-encoded cysteine to the conserved J-encoded phenylalanine. In an earlier analysis of around 600 of the donors, sequences lacking an unambiguous match to a single V gene segment were excluded. An earlier analysis of a few hundred of the donors called V segments functional above 56.7% productive rearrangements and segregating when the between-donor standard deviation exceeded 5%. A statistical classification framework was built for diagnosing cytomegalovirus status from the catalog of TCR beta chain sequences. A later analysis assigned V and J genes by comparing TCR nucleotide sequences with IMGT/GENE-DB human TR gene sequences. Using the TCRdist pipeline, a later analysis assigned CDR3 sequences along with most-parsimonious VDJ recombination scenarios. In a later analysis, every TCR beta chain was defined by the combination of its CDR3 amino acid sequence and its V-gene family, and reads without a unique V-gene family were dropped. In a later analysis, approximately 640 highly shared, low-generation-probability nucleotide sequences were removed to address suspected cross-contamination and a sequencing artifact. In a later analysis, a clonal expansion index for each public chain was calculated from normalized within-repertoire ranks of inferred template counts. In a later analysis, generation probabilities were computed with a VDJ recombination model fitted to out-of-frame rearrangements, and the resulting probabilities were checked against IGoR. Hypergeometric tests were used in a later analysis to score TCR-TCR, TCR-HLA and TCR-CMV co-occurrence, with a repertoire-size bias correction applied to the TCR pairs. A later analysis estimated false discovery rates by permuting HLA or CMV assignments 20 times. In a later analysis, co-occurring TCRs were grouped using DBSCAN, with TCRdist sequence similarity added in when clustering inside HLA-allele-positive subsets. Repertoires with fewer than 30,000 or more than 120,000 public chains, plus five repertoires with anomalous nucleotide sharing, were excluded from co-occurrence clustering. The clones in this table, taken by TCRdb from immuneACCESS, are in-frame only. Not every clone is retained; where verified, under half of the shortfall comes from an unresolved V gene, and the cause of the rest is unknown. Clone size and the V and J calls come from that table; the DNA yielded D and trimming. Recorded for this sample are more than 90,000 clones; 65% to 75% of them occurred a single time. The ten largest make up roughly 2% of the sample.

The germline V gene yields MDHEN for CDR1 and SYDVKM for CDR2. Counted from cysteine to phenylalanine, this CDR3 has 18 amino acids. Of the read, only the CDR3 DNA is kept; its 54 bases are in frame from base 1. Trimming accounts for 3 bases at V and 1 base at J, while the number of junction bases matched to no gene is 13. The specimen was PBMCs. This sequence originates from a woman aged 40 to 50 in good health and CMV-seronegative. This receptor chain uses TRBV28 and TRBJ2-3; 7 middle bases align to TRBD2. CDR3 sequence: CASSFLAGVIFGTDTQYF. The DNA is as follows: TGTGCCAGCAGTTTTTTAGCGGGTGTTATCTTTGGCACAGATACGCAGTATTTT.